The next 26 T cell receptor beta chains were all read from a single sample in a study of identical twins. TCRdb re-called the 5' RACE reads with MiXCR, one entry per CDR3 protein. The table lists around 370,000 distinct CDR3 sequences, roughly 9% of them singletons. Sequenced: naive T cells sorted from blood. Receptors were obtained from a woman in her 50s in good health.

This clonotype was seen only a few times. A much larger clone lies one base from this, so it may be a read error. The rearrangement links TRBV20-1 to TRBJ2-1; 9 bases map to TRBD2. V shed 2 bases, J shed 6 bases, and the junction held 5 bases outside the gene matches. CDR3 length: 14 amino acids. Germline V gene data show CDR1 as DFQATT and CDR2 as SNEGSKA (reference sequence). For the CDR3, the DNA is TGCAGTGCTAGAACCGCGGGAGGGCCCAATGAGCAGTTCTTC. Its translation: CSARTAGGPNEQFF.

In its sample, this clonotype was seen a few times. The chain joins TRBV3-1 to TRBJ2-1; TRBD1 matches 7 bases. Trimming took 2 bases from V and 9 from J; bases not matched to a gene: 1. The CDR3 runs 12 residues. Germline assignment: CDR1 LGHDT and CDR2 YNNKEL (reference sequence). The CDR3 loop is CASSQTGVEQFF. CDR3 nucleotides: TGTGCCAGCAGCCAAACAGGGGTTGAGCAGTTCTTC.

This clonotype was seen at least ten times. The rearrangement uses TRBV7-9 and TRBJ1-1; 8 nucleotides align to TRBD1. Trimming took 5 bases from V and 3 from J; bases not matched to a gene: 8. The CDR3 has 15 amino acids. CDR1 and CDR2 (germline): SEHNR, FQNEAQ (reference sequence). Here the CDR3 reads CASSRGQGGDTEAFF. The DNA for the CDR3 is TGTGCCAGCAGCCGTGGACAGGGAGGGGACACTGAAGCTTTCTTT.

The chain's CDR3 is CASSGPSGSHSYNEQFF. In nucleotides, the CDR3 is TGTGCCAGCAGTGGTCCTAGCGGGAGTCACTCCTACAATGAGCAGTTCTTC. The chain uses TRBV2 and TRBJ2-1, with 10 bases fitting TRBD2. The CDR3 loop spans 17 amino acids. Germline V gene lookup returns CDR1 SNHLY and CDR2 FYNNEI. V lost 4 bases, J lost 0 bases, and 6 bases stayed unmatched.

The chain employs TRBV5-1 and TRBJ1-1, with 7 bases aligning to TRBD1. Germline V gene lookup returns CDR1 SGHRS and CDR2 YFSETQ. The CDR3 spans 15 residues. V lost 2 bases and J lost 3; bases outside the gene matches: 7. The CDR3 nucleotides read TGCGCCAGCAGCTTACAGGGGCCAGGGGACACTGAAGCTTTCTTT. It is translated as CASSLQGPGDTEAFF.

This clonotype was counted between two and nine times. The chain is built from TRBV10-3 and TRBJ2-6; possible D gene TRBD2, 5 bases. Germline lookup yields CDR1 ENHRY and CDR2 SYGVKD. Trimming shortened V by 3 bases and J by 4 bases, and 10 bases separated the two germline ends. This CDR3 comprises 15 residues. In DNA form, the CDR3 reads TGTGCCATCAGTGATACCCTAGCCGGGGCCAACGTCCTGACTTTC. It yields the protein CAISDTLAGANVLTF.

The CDR3: CASSQEPRQPQHF. In nucleotides, the CDR3 is TGTGCCAGCAGCCAAGAACCCCGTCAGCCCCAGCATTTT. The chain couples TRBV3-1 to TRBJ1-5; no clear D gene. The CDR3 covers 13 residues. The V end lost 0 bases, the J end lost 6 bases, and 6 bases lay between the germline ends. Germline lookup yields CDR1 LGHDT and CDR2 YNNKEL (reference sequence).

This clonotype was seen a handful of times. V usage is TRBV3-1 and J usage is TRBJ2-6; D is possibly TRBD1 (6 bases). Trimming stripped 3 bases from V and 2 bases from J, with 11 bases between. CDR1 and CDR2 from the germline V gene are LGHDT and YNNKEL (reference sequence). This CDR3 is 16 amino acids long. CDR3 coding DNA: TGTGCCAGCAGCCAGACTCCAGGGGCTGGGGCCAACGTCCTGACTTTC. This gives the protein CASSQTPGAGANVLTF.

This clonotype was picked up a small number of times. The chain couples TRBV4-1 to TRBJ2-7; no clear D gene. The germline CDR1 and CDR2 sequences are MGHRA and YSYEKL. This CDR3 is built from 12 residues. Trimming shortened V by 1 base and J by 9 bases, and 10 bases separated the two germline ends. CDR3 nucleotides: TGCGCCAGCAGCCAAGGATTGGCAACGCAGTACTTC. Amino acids: CASSQGLATQYF.

V and J are TRBV19 and TRBJ2-4, with 7 bases lining up with TRBD2. The CDR3 totals 15 residues. Germline V gene sequence: CDR1 LNHDA, CDR2 SQIVND (reference sequence). Germline trimming cut 3 bases from V and 7 bases from J; bases unmatched to any gene: 9. The CDR3 here is CASSIDAGEGNIQYF. Here the CDR3 DNA reads TGTGCCAGTAGTATTGATGCGGGAGAAGGGAACATTCAGTACTTC. Supplemented by reference TRBV19 and TRBJ2-4, the full variable domain reads DGGITQSPKYLFRKEGQNVTLSCEQNLNHDAMYWYRQDPGQGLRLIYYSQIVNDFQKGDIAEGYSVSREKKESFPLTVTSAQKNPTAFYLCASSIDAGEGNIQYFGAGTRLSVL.

This clonotype was observed many times. The rearrangement joins TRBV12-3 or TRBV12-4 to TRBJ2-1, with D tentatively TRBD1 or TRBD2 (5 bases each). The CDR3 extends over 12 amino acids. Trimming left V 5 bases short and J 15 bases short, with 17 bases between. Here the CDR3 DNA reads TGTGCCAGCAGTAACCGGGACGATTATAGGTTCTTC. Translated: CASSNRDDYRFF.

This clonotype was seen repeatedly, ten times or more. The chain has TRBV6-5 and TRBJ2-7, with D perhaps TRBD2 (6 bases). This CDR3 spans 17 amino acids. Looked up from germline, CDR1 is MNHEY and CDR2 is SVGAGI. Trimming cost V 5 bases and J 2 bases, with 22 bases left between them. The CDR3 DNA follows: TGTGCCAGCAGTCCTACCTCACTAGCCCGACTTACCTACGAGCAGTACTTC. The encoded protein is CASSPTSLARLTYEQYF.

This clonotype was detected ten times or more. V and J are TRBV5-1 and TRBJ2-1; D unclear. Germline V gene data show CDR1 as SGHRS and CDR2 as YFSETQ. V was trimmed by 4 bases and J by 7 bases, leaving 12 bases between them. This CDR3 has 13 residues. CDR3 sequence: CASSQDPSNEQFF. The CDR3 bases are TGCGCCAGCAGCCAGGACCCGTCAAATGAGCAGTTCTTC.

This rearrangement joins TRBV6-1 to TRBJ1-1; D possibly corresponds to TRBD1 (5 bases). V lost 2 bases, J lost 4 bases, and 8 bases lay in between. The CDR3 spans 13 residues. Germline V gene sequence: CDR1 MNHNS, CDR2 SASEGT. The CDR3 here is CASSERGRTEAFF. As DNA, the CDR3 is TGTGCCAGCAGTGAAAGGGGCCGCACTGAAGCTTTCTTT.

This clonotype showed up just once. V is TRBV4-2 and J is TRBJ2-3, with 12 bases aligning to TRBD2. V shed 4 bases and J 5 bases; nucleotides not matched to a gene: 4. The germline V gene has CDR1 LGHNA and CDR2 YNFKEQ. The CDR3 is 15 amino acids. CDR3 DNA sequence: TGTGCCAGCAGCCCGACTAGCGGGAGTTTAGATACGCAGTATTTT. Translation gives CASSPTSGSLDTQYF.

This clonotype was counted ten times or more. CDR3 protein: CAISTTTGGYTF. The CDR3, as DNA: TGTGCCATCAGTACTACGACGGGGGGCTACACCTTC. The J gene is TRBJ1-2, the V gene TRBV10-3; no reliable D call. Germline-derived CDR1 and CDR2 are ENHRY and SYGVKD. The CDR3 is made up of 12 amino acids. Trimming took 5 bases from V and 8 from J, leaving 12 bases between them.

This clonotype was detected ten times or more. The gene calls are TRBV12-3 or TRBV12-4 and TRBJ2-5; TRBD2 aligns across 7 bases. V lost 4 bases to trimming and J lost 1 base; unmatched junction nucleotides: 6. The CDR3 covers 15 residues. CDR3 nucleotide sequence: TGTGCCAGCAGTTCCCTGGCTAGCGGCCAAGAGACCCAGTACTTC. This encodes CASSSLASGQETQYF.

V is TRBV29-1 and J is TRBJ2-7; 10 nucleotides line up with TRBD1. CDR3 length equals 14 residues. Germline CDR1 reads SQVTM; CDR2 reads ANQGSEA. Trimming at V came to 3 bases and at J to 6 bases, leaving 8 bases not matched to a gene. CDR3 DNA: TGCAGCGTTGACCACGGGACAGGGGACGGCGAGCAGTACTTC. This sequence encodes CSVDHGTGDGEQYF.

The sample holds a few counts of this clonotype. The V and J genes are TRBV9 and TRBJ2-1; D may be TRBD2 (6 bases). Trimming stripped 2 bases from V and 6 bases from J, with 21 bases between. Germline-derived CDR1 and CDR2 are SGDLS and YYNGEE. The CDR3 has 17 residues. CDR3 DNA: TGTGCCAGCAGCGTTACCCCCCGGGCTAGCGAGTCCAATGAGCAGTTCTTC. It encodes CASSVTPRASESNEQFF.

The chain combines TRBV20-1 with TRBJ1-2; a possible D gene is TRBD1 (5 bases). Germline V gene sequence: CDR1 DFQATT, CDR2 SNEGSKA (reference sequence). This CDR3 spans 14 amino acids. Trimming cost V 2 bases and J 3 bases, with 13 bases left between them. CDR3 residues: CSARRPGGDYGYTF. CDR3 nucleotide sequence: TGCAGTGCTAGACGACCGGGGGGAGACTATGGCTACACCTTC.

The chain has TRBV20-1 and TRBJ2-3; D might be TRBD2 (6 bases). The V gene's germline CDR1 is DFQATT and CDR2 SNEGSKA (reference sequence). Trimming removed 5 bases from V and 2 bases from J, with 14 bases in between. The CDR3 has 14 amino acids. The CDR3 protein is CSARHSGHTDTQYF. CDR3 DNA: TGCAGTGCTCGCCATAGCGGCCACACAGATACGCAGTATTTT.

The V and J genes are TRBV7-6 and TRBJ2-2; D call uncertain. Germline V lookup: CDR1 SGHVS, CDR2 FNYEAQ. V was clipped by 7 bases and J by 1 base, with 13 bases between them. The CDR3 spans 15 residues. This CDR3 reads CASMRTLGNTGELFF. As DNA, the CDR3 is TGTGCCAGCATGCGCACTCTAGGGAACACCGGGGAGCTGTTTTTT.

There are a few counts of this clonotype. V and J are TRBV5-1 and TRBJ2-2, with 11 bases aligning to TRBD2. Germline assignment: CDR1 SGHRS and CDR2 YFSETQ. V lost 1 base and J lost 6; bases outside the gene matches: 8. The CDR3 runs 17 residues. CDR3 nucleotides: TGCGCCAGCAGCTTGCTAGCGGGAGGTCCAAGTTCCGGGGAGCTGTTTTTT. Encoded protein: CASSLLAGGPSSGELFF.

This clonotype was found a few times. The chain is built from TRBV6-1 and TRBJ2-5; D remains ambiguous. Trimming shortened V by 1 base and J by 2 bases, and 11 bases separated the two germline ends. Germline V lookup: CDR1 MNHNS, CDR2 SASEGT. This CDR3 has 15 amino acids. CDR3 sequence reads: CASSEGVRSQETQYF. CDR3 sequence (DNA): TGTGCCAGCAGTGAAGGTGTCAGGTCACAAGAGACCCAGTACTTC.

There are many counts of this clonotype. The V and J genes are TRBV6-5 and TRBJ2-1; 9 positions match TRBD2. The CDR3 loop spans 16 amino acids. Germline V gives CDR1 MNHEY, CDR2 SVGAGI. V shed 5 bases and J 8 bases; nucleotides not matched to a gene: 13. The DNA for the CDR3 is TGTGCCAGCAGTAATAGCGGGAGTGGGGGTTCCGATGAGCAGTTCTTC. Encoded protein: CASSNSGSGGSDEQFF.

The CDR3 nucleotides are TGTGCCAGCAGCTCAGCGGGGTACCCGCGCGGTCAGCCCCAGCATTTT. This translates into CASSSAGYPRGQPQHF. The chain carries TRBV7-2 and TRBJ1-5; D not resolved. This CDR3 has 16 amino acids. Trimming shortened V by 4 bases and J by 6 bases, and 19 bases separated the two germline ends. Germline-derived CDR1 and CDR2 are SGHTA and FQGNSA.